This TCR beta chain was identified in a study of blood T cell repertoires in COVID-19. V dropped 3 bases and J dropped 5; count of bases not matched to a gene: 7. Per the germline V gene, CDR1 is SGHKS and CDR2 is YYEKEE (reference sequence). This CDR3 comprises 16 residues. Assay used: immunoSEQ multiplex PCR; TCRdb lists only in-frame clones, some missing. Of over 300,000 clones in the sample, approximately 90% were seen once. This sequence originates from a woman aged 25 to 45 with acute COVID-19. The chain uses TRBV5-5 and TRBJ1-5; 11 nucleotides align to TRBD1. The sequencing sample was made of PBMCs or T cells enriched from blood (not recorded which). CDR3 DNA sequence: TGTGCCAGCAGCTCCCCGGGACAGGGGGTTTATCAGCCCCAGCATTTT. Translation: CASSSPGQGVYQPQHF.